A selection of T cell receptor beta chains follows, all from one sample in a study of shared clonotypes between healthy human individuals. Sequencing used immunoSEQ multiplex PCR; TCRdb keeps in-frame clones, though not all of them. This table holds 550,000 to 850,000 clones, 55% to 80% found once. Sequenced: memory CD4+ T cells sorted from blood. The receptors were gathered from a woman in her 30s in good health. CDR3s include the opening cysteine and the closing phenylalanine or tryptophan.

j_gene | v_gene | CDR3aa
TRBJ1-2 | TRBV28 | CASRPEGQGADGYTF
TRBJ2-5 | TRBV5-6 | CASSETGRRQETQYF
TRBJ1-1 | TRBV2 | CASSYTPRGISEAFF
TRBJ2-1 | TRBV12-5 | CASGSPAGGGRSSYNEQFF
TRBJ2-1 | TRBV11-3 | CASSLGVVGGDYNEQFF
TRBJ2-3 | TRBV5-4 | CASSTDASTDTQYF
TRBJ1-1 | TRBV11-2 | CASSTQRNTEAFF
TRBJ1-5 | TRBV28 | CASGRGQIYSNQPQHF
TRBJ2-1 | TRBV29-1 | CSVESQVYNEQFF
TRBJ2-7 | TRBV7-9 | CASSLGLAALIDEQYF
TRBJ2-1 | TRBV2 | CASSDSGSSYNEQFF